This T cell receptor beta chain was sequenced in a study of Graves' ophthalmopathy and Graves' hyperthyroidism. Across the study: Peripheral blood was gathered at the point of initial diagnosis, before any treatment started.

The authors amplified TCR beta CDR3 regions, and they did so from RNA transcripts for repertoire sequencing. In the first round, RT-PCR was carried out with HTBI primers, and a multiplex PCR formed the second round. MiXCR was run by TCRdb on the multiplex PCR reads, yielding one entry per CDR3 protein. The sample includes 210,000 or so distinct CDR3 sequences, about 32% of them seen just once. The CDR3 has 14 amino acids. CDR1 is SQVTM, CDR2 ANQGSEA, per germline. V lost 7 bases to trimming and J lost 5 bases; unmatched junction nucleotides: 10. Each diagnosis was determined on the basis of clinical symptoms, serum thyroxine, TRAb, thyroid ultrasound and orbital computed tomography. Overall study findings and caveats: Ophthalmopathy progression was predicted by the model at approximately 71% sensitivity and 72.22% specificity.

The table lists this clonotype with many counts. Its target is not known. V is TRBV29-1 and J is TRBJ2-5, with TRBD1 identical over 10 bases. Sequencing was done on a sample of peripheral blood. The TCR originated in a middle-aged man with Graves' ophthalmopathy. The DNA of the CDR3 is TGCAGCGCGCTGACAGGGGGCGCGGAGGAGACCCAGTACTTC. Protein: CSALTGGAEETQYF.